The clone carrying this T cell receptor beta chain was seen many times. Its antigen is not known. These data come from a study of neurological immune-mediated disorders. Overall study results and limits: Clinical features showed no association with the multiple sclerosis repertoire cluster, and MRI features showed none either.

With 10-nucleotide random UMIs included, cDNA was synthesized by 5'RACE. TCRdb called the 5' RACE reads again in MiXCR, with one record for every CDR3 protein. This table has about 46,000 distinct CDR3 sequences, around 3.3% appearing once. This CDR3 is built from 16 residues. Germline V lookup: CDR1 SGHRS, CDR2 YFSETQ. V lost 6 bases, J lost 1 base, and 17 bases lay in between. The receptor comes from a woman aged 45-59 years with multiple sclerosis. The chain combines TRBV5-1 with TRBJ1-3; weak D call: TRBD1 (5 bases). The sample was PBMCs. The CDR3 reads CASTDTIAGSGNTIYF. CDR3 DNA: TGCGCCAGCACGGATACAATTGCAGGGTCTGGAAACACCATATATTTT.